The rows below give T cell receptor beta chains drawn from one sample of a study of PD-L1 blockade in urothelial cancer. TCRdb keeps only in-frame clones here, not all; method: immunoSEQ multiplex PCR. In the table there are about 120,000 clones, more than 85% of which are singletons. The source was PBMCs, collected around atezolizumab (anti-PD-L1) treatment. Receptors originate from a man aged 60 to 69 with urothelial cancer. CDR3s include the opening cysteine and the closing phenylalanine or tryptophan. The D gene is left open where the match is weak.

J gene	V gene	D gene	CDR3 protein
TRBJ2-1	TRBV12-5	.	CASGETTSSRILSYNEQFF
TRBJ1-5	TRBV28	TRBD1	CASSRPDRGSNQPQHF
TRBJ2-5	TRBV28	TRBD1	CASSSGQDQETQYF
TRBJ2-7	TRBV10-2	.	CATLQGYEQYF
TRBJ2-3	TRBV27	.	CASAPGVNTDTQYF
TRBJ1-1	TRBV5-1	TRBD1	CASSSRDRGGPGTEAFF
TRBJ2-1	TRBV9	.	CASSVSGSSYNEQFF
TRBJ2-5	TRBV5-4	.	CASSLVGGVETQYF
TRBJ1-2	TRBV28	.	CASSAWGGPNYGYTF
TRBJ2-5	TRBV10-1	.	CASSNRGGETQYF
TRBJ2-1	TRBV15	TRBD2	CATSRGLVPGLADNEQFF
TRBJ2-7	TRBV7-9	TRBD1	CASSWDRDSYEQYF
TRBJ2-7	TRBV4-1	.	CASSQDYRGGEQYF
TRBJ1-4	TRBV18	.	CASSQDSVNNEKLFF
TRBJ1-2	TRBV10-3	TRBD1	CAITTGTGSYGYTF
TRBJ2-7	TRBV7-9	.	CASSLNALGSYEQYF
TRBJ1-2	TRBV27	.	CASSPIGGYGYTF
TRBJ2-7	TRBV5-4	.	CASSLEPGREQYF
TRBJ2-7	TRBV5-1	.	CASSHSDILAYEQYF
TRBJ1-1	TRBV7-2	.	CASSLKLAGNTEAFF
TRBJ2-7	TRBV19	TRBD2	CASSIELAGAYEQYF
TRBJ2-7	TRBV27	TRBD1	CASSSAGQVPYEQYF
TRBJ2-5	TRBV6-5	.	CASSSGETQYF
TRBJ1-5	TRBV5-1	.	CASSLGEWNQPQHF
TRBJ2-2	TRBV25-1	TRBD1	CASRQTGTGGRTGELFF
TRBJ1-6	TRBV7-2	.	CASSLDTNNSPLHF
TRBJ2-7	TRBV2	TRBD1	CASSDQGARYEQYF
TRBJ1-1	TRBV5-1	TRBD1	CASSLARGRTEAFF
TRBJ2-5	TRBV18	TRBD2	CASSTLSLAGEETQYF
TRBJ1-2	TRBV5-1	TRBD1	CASSSSGTGGYGYTF
TRBJ2-3	TRBV27	TRBD2	CASSLLRERPDTQYF
TRBJ2-3	TRBV7-6	.	CASSLSAPLRSDTQYF
TRBJ1-5	TRBV5-6	TRBD1	CASSSQGAAFNQPQHF
TRBJ2-3	TRBV27	TRBD2	CASSTLSGRTDTQYF
TRBJ1-2	TRBV30	.	CAWSVQNYGYTF
TRBJ2-7	TRBV5-1	.	CASSFSGDEQYF
TRBJ2-1	TRBV5-4	TRBD1	CASSYSQGVRNEQFF